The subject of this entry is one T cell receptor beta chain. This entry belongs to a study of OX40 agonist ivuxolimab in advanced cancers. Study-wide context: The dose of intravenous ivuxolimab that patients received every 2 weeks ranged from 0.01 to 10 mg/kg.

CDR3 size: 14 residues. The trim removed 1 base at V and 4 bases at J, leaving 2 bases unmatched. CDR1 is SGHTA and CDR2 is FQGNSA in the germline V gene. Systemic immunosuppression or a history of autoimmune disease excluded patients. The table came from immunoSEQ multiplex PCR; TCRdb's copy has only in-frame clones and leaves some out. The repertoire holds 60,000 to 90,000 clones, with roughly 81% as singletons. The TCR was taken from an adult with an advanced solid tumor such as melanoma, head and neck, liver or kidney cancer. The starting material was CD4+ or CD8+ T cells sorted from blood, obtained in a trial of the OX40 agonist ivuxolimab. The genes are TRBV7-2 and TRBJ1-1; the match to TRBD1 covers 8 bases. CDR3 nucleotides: TGTGCCAGCAGCTTAGTAGGACAGGGCACTGAAGCTTTCTTT. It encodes CASSLVGQGTEAFF.